This entry lists 10 T cell receptor beta chains sequenced from one sample in a study of T cell repertoires in cytomegalovirus infection. No antigen has been assigned to these receptors. MiXCR, applied by TCRdb to the reads, yields one record per CDR3 protein. The table lists about 700,000 distinct CDR3 sequences, about 33% of them singletons. The sample in question was cultured PBMCs, obtained from culture after CMV antigen stimulation. These receptors were collected from a human donor in good health (CMV status not recorded). Some clones in this sample may be carry-over from other donors' samples.

The rearrangement joins TRBV28 to TRBJ2-5; 8 bases are a match to TRBD2. Per the germline V gene, CDR1 is MDHEN and CDR2 is SYDVKM. The CDR3 runs 16 residues. V was clipped by 5 bases and J by 5 bases; unmatched bases: 13. The CDR3 loop reads CASSPGSAGARETQYF. The CDR3 DNA sequence: TGTGCCAGCAGTCCCGGTTCAGCGGGGGCTCGGGAGACCCAGTACTTC.

This clonotype was seen only a few times. This rearrangement joins TRBV7-8 to TRBJ2-7; 8 bases align to TRBD2. The ends lost 4 bases at V and 4 bases at J; junction bases unmatched: 9. CDR3 size: 15 residues. Germline V gene lookup returns CDR1 SGHVS and CDR2 FQNEAQ. The CDR3 region has the DNA TGTGCCAGCAGCTCCTATAGCGGGAACCCGTACGAGCAGTACTTC. This sequence encodes CASSSYSGNPYEQYF.

In its sample, this clonotype was seen many times. The chain recombines TRBV7-2 with TRBJ1-2; 9 bases match TRBD1. The V gene end was trimmed by 4 bases and the J gene end by 5 bases; junction bases not matched to a gene: 8. Germline CDR1 and CDR2: SGHTA and FQGNSA. The CDR3 runs 15 residues. CDR3: CASSSSTGGAYGYTF. The CDR3 DNA sequence: TGTGCCAGCAGCTCATCGACAGGGGGGGCGTATGGCTACACCTTC.

Comment on this clonotype: Given a much more abundant clone one base away, this may be a read error. V and J are TRBV5-4 and TRBJ2-2, with TRBD1 identical over 10 bases. There are 15 residues in the CDR3. Trimming at V came to 3 bases and at J to 4 bases, leaving 3 bases not matched to a gene. Germline V gene data show CDR1 as SGHNT and CDR2 as YYREEE (reference sequence). CDR3 loop: CASSSRTGGTGELFF. The CDR3 DNA sequence: TGTGCCAGCAGCTCACGGACAGGGGGCACCGGGGAGCTGTTTTTT.

The V and J genes are TRBV12-3 or TRBV12-4 and TRBJ2-1; tentatively, D is TRBD1 (5 bases). This CDR3 comprises 15 residues. Trimming took 5 bases from V and 2 from J, leaving 13 bases between them. The CDR3 region is CASSILTGAYNEQFF. For the CDR3, the DNA is TGTGCCAGCAGTATCCTCACAGGCGCCTACAATGAGCAGTTCTTC.

For the CDR3, the DNA is TGTGCCAGCAGTTCTAGCGGGAGGTGGGCAGATACGCAGTATTTT. This gives the protein CASSSSGRWADTQYF. The J gene is TRBJ2-3, the V gene TRBV6-2 or TRBV6-3; 11 bases agree with TRBD2. Trimming at V came to 4 bases and at J to 4 bases, leaving 4 bases not matched to a gene. The length of the CDR3 is 15 residues. Germline V gives CDR1 MNHEY, CDR2 SVGEGT.

This clonotype was seen more than once but under ten times. V is TRBV7-9 and J is TRBJ2-3; D gene uncertain. Germline V CDR1 and CDR2: SEHNR, FQNEAQ (reference sequence). V lost 4 bases and J lost 11, with 13 bases in between. The CDR3 is 12 residues long. DNA for the CDR3: TGTGCCAGCAGCTCCCCCGCTATAGGGCAGTATTTT. This translates into CASSSPAIGQYF.

This clonotype was counted a few times. The chain joins TRBV29-1 to TRBJ2-3; D is ambiguous. The V and J ends lost 3 bases and 3 bases respectively, with 13 bases between them. Germline CDR1 reads SQVTM; CDR2 reads ANQGSEA. This CDR3 is built from 14 residues. Here the CDR3 reads CSVEKRGKTDTQYF. The CDR3 nucleotides read TGCAGCGTTGAGAAACGAGGCAAGACAGATACGCAGTATTTT.

This clonotype was counted only a few times. The chain recombines TRBV6-2 or TRBV6-3 with TRBJ2-1; 10 bases map to TRBD2. J was trimmed by 7 bases and V by 10 bases; bases with no gene match: 19. This CDR3 region has 17 residues. CDR1 is MNHEY and CDR2 is SVGEGT in the germline V gene. CDR3 in DNA: TGTGCCACATCCTCACCGAGTCTAGCGGGAGTTCGGAATGAGCAGTTCTTC. Amino acid sequence: CATSSPSLAGVRNEQFF.

This chain connects TRBV5-4 to TRBJ2-3; D is possibly TRBD1 (6 bases). V lost 4 bases to trimming and J lost 9 bases, with 21 bases between them. Per germline, CDR1 SGHNT and CDR2 YYREEE (reference sequence). The length of the CDR3 is 15 residues. CDR3 sequence (DNA): TGTGCCAGCAGCCTCGCCCGACAGGCTGAGGACACGCAGTATTTT. Its protein product is CASSLARQAEDTQYF.